This T cell receptor beta chain came from a study of shared clonotypes between healthy human individuals. Overall study: Three plates were used per donor for CD4 naive, three for CD4 memory, two for CD8 naive and one for CD8 memory.

V lost 4 bases, J lost 0 bases, and 8 bases lay in between. This CDR3 region has 13 residues. Germline V gives CDR1 GTSNPN, CDR2 SVGIG (reference sequence). In the case of this clone: Its antigen remains unknown.

In the source study's methods: ImmunoSEQ only sent back junction sequences with no quality scores, so filtering was done differently. Clones were sequenced by immunoSEQ multiplex PCR, and TCRdb holds only the in-frame ones, with some missing. That table gives V, J and clone size, and the DNA gave D and trimming. The sample shows 950,000 to 1,100,000 clones, more than 75% of them seen only once. Whole-study findings and limits: Against clonotypes common to all four donors, non-shared ones had lower generation probabilities.

The donor cohort consisted entirely of Caucasian adults residing in Nashville, Tennessee. The TCR originated in a man between 18 and 29 years old in good health. Some clones in this sample may be carry-over from other donors' samples. The chain recombines TRBV30 with TRBJ2-3; D remains ambiguous. Sequencing was done on a sample of memory CD4+ T cells from PBMCs. The subset: CD45RA-negative fraction. The DNA for the CDR3 is TGTGCCTGGAAGGCTACTAGCACAGATACGCAGTATTTT. Encoded protein: CAWKATSTDTQYF.